One sample yielded the 22 T cell receptor beta chains listed below, sequenced in a study of blood T cell repertoires in COVID-19. TCRdb keeps only in-frame clones here, not all; method: immunoSEQ multiplex PCR. Of roughly 500,000 clones in the sample, 88% were seen once. The specimen was PBMCs or T cells enriched from blood (not recorded which). These receptor sequences come from a woman in her thirties or forties who had recovered from COVID-19.

This chain connects TRBV7-9 to TRBJ2-1; 13 bases fit TRBD2. Losses at the gene ends were 2 bases for V and 12 bases for J; bases not matched to a gene: 10. This CDR3 contains 16 residues. Germline lookup yields CDR1 SEHNR and CDR2 FQNEAQ (reference sequence). CDR3 amino acids: CASSLSGTSGTWGQFF. CDR3 nucleotides: TGTGCCAGCAGCTTAAGTGGGACTAGCGGGACCTGGGGGCAGTTCTTC.

The chain joins TRBV4-3 to TRBJ2-7, with a tentative D call TRBD1 (6 bases). V lost 0 bases and J 7 bases, leaving 13 bases between the germline ends. Germline V CDR1 and CDR2: LGHNA, YSLEER. The CDR3 is 14 amino acids. CDR3 in DNA: TGCGCCAGCAGCCAAGATATGGGGGCCTGGGAGCAGTACTTC. Its protein product is CASSQDMGAWEQYF.

The chain employs TRBV7-9 and TRBJ1-2; TRBD1 is a possible D gene (5 bases). V lost 7 bases and J lost 8, with 14 bases in between. CDR3 length: 12 residues. Germline V gives CDR1 SEHNR, CDR2 FQNEAQ (reference sequence). CDR3 amino acids: CASTSSHRGYTF. CDR3 sequence (DNA): TGTGCCAGCACCTCGAGCCACAGGGGCTACACCTTC.

The chain is built from TRBV2 and TRBJ1-2; 10 positions match TRBD1. V dropped 6 bases and J dropped 7; count of bases not matched to a gene: 11. Germline CDR1 and CDR2: SNHLY and FYNNEI. This CDR3 contains 15 residues. CDR3: CASSHPRTGGSGYTF. The CDR3 coding sequence is TGTGCCAGCAGCCATCCCCGGACAGGGGGAAGTGGCTACACCTTC.

The chain employs TRBV20-1 and TRBJ1-2; the D is unclear. Trimming pared 6 bases from V and 6 bases from J, leaving 8 bases between. This CDR3 is 10 amino acids long. Germline lookup yields CDR1 DFQATT and CDR2 SNEGSKA (reference sequence). The CDR3 nucleotides are TGCAGTGCCGGGGATCATGGCTACACCTTC. It encodes CSAGDHGYTF.

The chain has TRBV7-9 and TRBJ1-3; perhaps TRBD1 as D (5 bases). The CDR3 is 17 residues long. The germline V gene has CDR1 SEHNR and CDR2 FQNEAQ (reference sequence). V lost 7 bases and J lost 0, with 19 bases in between. The DNA for the CDR3 is TGTGCCAGCACCCCACCGGTAGACAGCCACTCTGGAAACACCATATATTTT. It yields the protein CASTPPVDSHSGNTIYF.

The chain uses TRBV19 and TRBJ2-1; 7 nucleotides align to TRBD2. CDR1 is LNHDA, CDR2 SQIVND, per germline (reference sequence). V lost 3 bases and J lost 9; bases outside the gene matches: 5. The CDR3 has 13 residues. The CDR3 is CASSITSEGEQFF. CDR3 DNA sequence: TGTGCCAGTAGTATCACTAGCGAGGGTGAGCAGTTCTTC.

The CDR3 nucleotides read TGCAGCGTAGACCCTAGCGGGATAGGTAACGAGCAGTACTTC. It is translated as CSVDPSGIGNEQYF. This chain joins TRBV29-1 and TRBJ2-7, with 9 bases that match TRBD2. The CDR3 covers 14 residues. V lost 6 bases, J lost 5 bases, and 11 bases stayed unmatched. Germline assignment: CDR1 SQVTM and CDR2 ANQGSEA.

The chain joins TRBV13 to TRBJ1-2; a possible D gene is TRBD1 (6 bases). CDR1 is PRHDT and CDR2 is FYEKMQ in the germline V gene (reference sequence). V lost 7 bases and J 5 bases, leaving 17 bases between the germline ends. The CDR3 runs 14 residues. The CDR3 DNA follows: TGTGCCAGCACTTTGGGGGGGGCTGGATATGGCTACACCTTC. It specifies CASTLGGAGYGYTF.

This chain connects TRBV4-3 to TRBJ2-7; TRBD2 aligns across 8 bases. The CDR3 length is 15 residues. CDR1 is LGHNA and CDR2 is YSLEER in the germline V gene. The V gene end was trimmed by 0 bases and the J gene end by 3 bases; junction bases not matched to a gene: 4. CDR3: CASSQDTSGYYEQYF. The CDR3 bases are TGCGCCAGCAGCCAAGATACTAGCGGATACTACGAGCAGTACTTC.

This clone was found once. This chain joins TRBV7-6 and TRBJ2-5; TRBD1 matches at 9 bases. Trimming took 5 bases from V and 5 from J; bases not matched to a gene: 9. The CDR3 loop spans 15 amino acids. CDR1 is SGHVS and CDR2 is FNYEAQ in the germline V gene. The CDR3 DNA reads TGTGCCAGCAGCGGTGGACAGGGGAATTGGGAGACCCAGTACTTC. It specifies CASSGGQGNWETQYF.

V and J are TRBV15 and TRBJ2-3; 7 positions agree with TRBD2. This CDR3 contains 16 residues. Germline assignment: CDR1 LNHNV and CDR2 YYDKDF (reference sequence). Trimming at V came to 0 bases and at J to 4 bases, leaving 7 bases not matched to a gene. The chain's CDR3 is CATSRDAGVKSDTQYF. DNA for the CDR3: TGTGCCACCAGCAGAGATGCGGGAGTAAAGTCAGATACGCAGTATTTT.

CDR3 DNA: TGTGCCACCAGCAGGGACTGGGGCTACGAGCAGTACTTC. It encodes CATSRDWGYEQYF. The V and J genes are TRBV15 and TRBJ2-7; D is possibly TRBD2 (5 bases). There are 13 residues in the CDR3. Germline V CDR1 and CDR2: LNHNV, YYDKDF (reference sequence). V lost 3 bases and J lost 3, with 9 bases in between.

This clone appeared once. The chain has TRBV5-4 and TRBJ1-2; TRBD1 agrees at 7 bases. Germline V CDR1 and CDR2: SGHNT, YYREEE (reference sequence). The junction had 7 bases not matched to a gene; V was cut back by 4 bases and J by 7 bases. There are 13 residues in the CDR3. CDR3 sequence: CASSPDRDRGYTF. The CDR3 DNA reads TGTGCCAGCAGCCCAGACAGGGATCGTGGCTACACCTTC.

This clone was counted between two and nine times. J is TRBJ1-1 and V is TRBV5-1; D uncertain. Germline V gene sequence: CDR1 SGHRS, CDR2 YFSETQ. CDR3 length: 13 residues. V was clipped by 4 bases and J by 6 bases, with 13 bases between them. The CDR3 spells CASSRNLEAEAFF. DNA for the CDR3: TGCGCCAGCAGCCGGAACCTGGAGGCTGAAGCTTTCTTT.

The J gene is TRBJ1-2, the V gene TRBV7-4; unclear D gene. Between the trimmed V and J ends, which lost 2 bases and 4 bases, there was a span of 11 bases. CDR1 and CDR2 (germline): SGHVT, SQSDAQ. The CDR3 extends over 14 amino acids. The CDR3 sequence is CASSLRPTRYGYTF. CDR3 sequence (DNA): TGTGCCAGCAGCTTACGTCCCACACGCTATGGCTACACCTTC. The variable domain in full, completed from reference TRBV7-4 and TRBJ1-2, reads GAGVSQSPRYKVAKRGRDVALRCDSISGHVTLYWYRQTLGQGSEVLTYSQSDAQRDKSGRPSGRFSAERPERSVSTLKIQRTEQGDSAVYLCASSLRPTRYGYTFGSGTRLTVV.

V and J are TRBV7-2 and TRBJ2-2, with D uncertain. Trimming stripped 1 base from V and 6 bases from J, with 12 bases between. CDR1 and CDR2 from the germline V gene are SGHTA and FQGNSA. The CDR3 consists of 15 residues. The CDR3 is CASSLEARFAGELFF. In nucleotides, the CDR3 is TGTGCCAGCAGCTTAGAGGCTAGATTTGCCGGGGAGCTGTTTTTT.

This chain uses TRBV12-5 with TRBJ1-3, with D hard to call. Per germline, CDR1 LGHNT and CDR2 FRNRAP. The CDR3 consists of 13 residues. Trimming cost V 7 bases and J 2 bases, with 9 bases left between them. CDR3: CASAENPGNTIYF. The CDR3 nucleotides are TGTGCTAGTGCCGAGAATCCTGGAAACACCATATATTTT.

This chain connects TRBV14 to TRBJ2-2; tentatively, D is TRBD2 (6 bases). Between the trimmed V and J ends, which lost 3 bases and 1 base, there was a span of 12 bases. Germline-derived CDR1 and CDR2 are SGHDN and FVKESK. This CDR3 comprises 16 residues. The CDR3 spells CASSHHGRQNTGELFF. The CDR3 nucleotides read TGTGCCAGCAGCCATCACGGGAGACAGAACACCGGGGAGCTGTTTTTT.

The V gene is TRBV5-4, the J gene TRBJ2-5, with D possibly matching TRBD1 (6 bases). The CDR3 runs 15 residues. The germline V and J ends were trimmed by 0 bases and 4 bases, with 13 bases remaining between them. Germline assignment: CDR1 SGHNT and CDR2 YYREEE (reference sequence). The chain's CDR3 is CASSLGSGQLETQYF. The CDR3, as DNA: TGTGCCAGCAGCTTGGGCTCTGGACAGTTAGAGACCCAGTACTTC.

The rearrangement links TRBV6-5 to TRBJ1-6; 7 bases agree with TRBD1. There are 12 residues in the CDR3. The ends lost 7 bases at V and 17 bases at J; junction bases unmatched: 11. The germline gives CDR1 MNHEY, CDR2 SVGAGI. CDR3 region: CASTAPDRRVHF. The DNA of the CDR3 is TGTGCCAGCACCGCTCCGGACAGGAGGGTCCACTTT.

For the CDR3, the DNA is TGTGCCAGCCGCGACGGGGTTAGCAATCAGCCCCAGCATTTT. Its protein is CASRDGVSNQPQHF. The chain employs TRBV2 and TRBJ1-5; D not resolved. V was cut by 8 bases and J by 0 bases, with 11 bases left in between. Germline V gene lookup returns CDR1 SNHLY and CDR2 FYNNEI. This CDR3 is built from 14 residues. The full variable domain, rest sourced from reference TRBV2 and TRBJ1-5, is EPEVTQTPSHQVTQMGQEVILRCVPISNHLYFYWYRQILGQKVEFLVSFYNNEISEKSEIFDDQFSVERPDGSNFTLKIRSTKLEDSAMYFCASRDGVSNQPQHFGDGTRLSIL.